This T cell receptor (beta chain) was identified during a study of blood T cells in healthy people across ages. This clonotype came up a few times. Next came a second PCR, run for about 6 to 12 cycles, which used a sample-barcoded 5' primer along with a J-beta primer mix. In TCRdb, the 5' RACE reads were re-called with MiXCR into one record per CDR3 protein. The sample includes around 1,800,000 distinct CDR3 sequences, about two fifths of them seen just once. The CDR3 contains 13 residues. V lost 3 bases, J lost 3 bases, and 11 bases lay in between. Germline values: CDR1 SQVTM, CDR2 ANQGSEA. This receptor was taken from a human donor in good health. The material sequenced was blood. The rearrangement uses TRBV29-1 and TRBJ1-2; D perhaps matches TRBD1 (5 bases). CDR3 sequence reads: CSVELDTDYGYTF. CDR3 nucleotides: TGCAGCGTTGAGTTGGACACAGACTATGGCTACACCTTC.